This is a list of T cell receptor beta chains from one sample in a study of control samples from healthy donors and cancer patients. Repertoires were generated with immunoSEQ multiplex PCR, while TCRdb's copy carries only in-frame clones and drops some. The sample includes around 200,000 clones, 85% to 95% of them seen just once. What was sequenced was blood. The receptors were sampled from a man aged 18 to 30 in good health. The CDR3 runs from the conserved cysteine through the conserved F or W. D genes are given only for firm matches. Expanded clones are given a class, and other clones once, few, many or no size at all.

v_gene: TRBV5-8; abundance: .; d_gene: TRBD2; CDR3aa: CASSSLGRGEYNEQFF
v_gene: TRBV2; abundance: .; d_gene: TRBD1; CDR3aa: CASILDRAIGGELFF
v_gene: TRBV18; abundance: .; d_gene: .; CDR3aa: CASSPGLGDTEAFF
v_gene: TRBV3-1/TRBV3-2; abundance: few; d_gene: TRBD1; CDR3aa: CASSQDSGTGYNSPLHF
v_gene: TRBV14; abundance: .; d_gene: .; CDR3aa: CASSQQGSYEQYF
v_gene: TRBV19; abundance: .; d_gene: TRBD1; CDR3aa: CASSRGQGTSPLHF
v_gene: TRBV27; abundance: .; d_gene: .; CDR3aa: CASSLTWGSSNYEQYF
v_gene: TRBV28; abundance: .; d_gene: .; CDR3aa: CASSLSGDAFF
v_gene: TRBV28; abundance: .; d_gene: .; CDR3aa: CASSLLTGSYEQYF
v_gene: TRBV19; abundance: once; d_gene: .; CDR3aa: CASSWSAGGYTF
v_gene: TRBV10-3; abundance: .; d_gene: TRBD1; CDR3aa: CALSGTGTDTQYF
v_gene: TRBV18; abundance: .; d_gene: .; CDR3aa: CASSEQGRNTEAFF
v_gene: TRBV10-3; abundance: .; d_gene: .; CDR3aa: CAISESTGGTGTLYGYTF
v_gene: TRBV5-1; abundance: .; d_gene: TRBD2; CDR3aa: CASSPAGGGTGELFF
v_gene: TRBV4-2; abundance: .; d_gene: TRBD2; CDR3aa: CASSRAGVSETQYF
v_gene: TRBV6-6; abundance: .; d_gene: .; CDR3aa: CASSRGETQYF
v_gene: TRBV6-4; abundance: .; d_gene: TRBD2; CDR3aa: CASSLGRGGTDTQYF
v_gene: TRBV18; abundance: .; d_gene: TRBD1; CDR3aa: CASSPFGTGYNEQFF
v_gene: TRBV19; abundance: .; d_gene: .; CDR3aa: CASSHTASGNTIYF
v_gene: TRBV2; abundance: .; d_gene: .; CDR3aa: CASSVSSSPLHF
v_gene: TRBV6-5; abundance: .; d_gene: .; CDR3aa: CASRDGGGNSPLHF
v_gene: TRBV10-1; abundance: .; d_gene: TRBD1; CDR3aa: CASSPSRGPGYEQYF
v_gene: TRBV5-4; abundance: .; d_gene: TRBD2; CDR3aa: CASSPSGGRSYNEQFF
v_gene: TRBV3-1/TRBV3-2; abundance: .; d_gene: TRBD2; CDR3aa: CASSPTSAETQYF
v_gene: TRBV5-5; abundance: .; d_gene: .; CDR3aa: CASSYGTNYGYTF
v_gene: TRBV6-5; abundance: once; d_gene: TRBD2; CDR3aa: CASARTSGGWDTQYF
v_gene: TRBV5-1; abundance: .; d_gene: .; CDR3aa: CASSSTTGTSGNTIYF
v_gene: TRBV2; abundance: .; d_gene: .; CDR3aa: CASSEARGTGELFF
v_gene: TRBV2; abundance: .; d_gene: .; CDR3aa: CASRRDGSYEQYF